Presented here are 32 T cell receptor beta chains from one specimen sequenced in a study of response to subunit inactivated influenza vaccine. TCRdb itself ran the RT-PCR reads through MiXCR, one entry per CDR3 protein. There are 650,000 or so distinct CDR3 sequences in the sample; 14% occur only once, and around 7.6% lies in the top ten. The sequencing used PBMCs from blood, collected less than 15 days before vaccination. These receptors were taken from a middle-aged man who received an inactivated influenza vaccine.

This clonotype was observed a handful of times. The V and J genes are TRBV7-2 and TRBJ2-5, with TRBD2 as a possible D gene (5 bases). Looked up from germline, CDR1 is SGHTA and CDR2 is FQGNSA. The CDR3 sequence is 14 residues long. Trimming cost V 5 bases and J 5 bases, with 15 bases left between them. CDR3 sequence: CASSTRARIETQYF. CDR3 sequence (DNA): TGTGCCAGCAGCACTAGGGCCAGGATTGAGACCCAGTACTTC.

Only a few counts were recorded for this clonotype. The rearrangement joins TRBV7-2 to TRBJ2-3, with unresolved D. V lost 1 base and J 9 bases, leaving 8 bases between the germline ends. From germline, CDR1 is SGHTA and CDR2 FQGNSA. The CDR3 consists of 12 residues. The CDR3 DNA reads as TGTGCCAGCAGCTTAGGGGTAGGGACGCAGTATTTT. Translation gives CASSLGVGTQYF.

This clonotype has just a few counts. The chain couples TRBV7-9 to TRBJ2-2, with 10 bases identical to TRBD1. The CDR3 spans 17 residues. Trimming removed 5 bases from V and 4 bases from J; junction bases left unmatched: 10. CDR1 and CDR2 from the germline V gene are SEHNR and FQNEAQ (reference sequence). CDR3 residues: CASSPDGTGVSTGELFF. Written as DNA, the CDR3 is TGTGCCAGCAGCCCCGACGGGACAGGGGTTAGCACCGGGGAGCTGTTTTTT.

The chain has TRBV12-3 or TRBV12-4 and TRBJ2-2; D remains ambiguous. V gave up 8 bases and J gave up 0 bases, with 7 bases separating them. The CDR3 extends over 13 amino acids. The CDR3 sequence is CASGQTNTGELFF. For the CDR3, the DNA is TGTGCCAGCGGCCAGACGAACACCGGGGAGCTGTTTTTT.

This clonotype was observed a few times. This chain links TRBV5-1 with TRBJ1-1, with TRBD1 identical over 7 bases. The germline V gene has CDR1 SGHRS and CDR2 YFSETQ. Losses at the gene ends were 4 bases for V and 1 base for J; bases not matched to a gene: 13. This CDR3 is 17 amino acids long. The CDR3 bases are TGCGCCAGCAGCATAAGGGGGCCTGGGGCCGGGAACACTGAAGCTTTCTTT. Translating it yields CASSIRGPGAGNTEAFF.

This rearrangement joins TRBV7-6 to TRBJ2-1; 8 nucleotides agree with TRBD2. Germline V gene data show CDR1 as SGHVS and CDR2 as FNYEAQ. This CDR3 is 13 amino acids long. V was pared by 5 bases and J by 8 bases, with 5 bases of the junction left unmatched. The CDR3: CASSPGTSYEQFF. CDR3 coding DNA: TGTGCCAGCAGCCCCGGGACTAGTTATGAGCAGTTCTTC.

This chain uses TRBV15 with TRBJ2-3; a possible D gene is TRBD2 (5 bases). Germline-derived CDR1 and CDR2 are LNHNV and YYDKDF (reference sequence). The CDR3 is 15 residues long. V lost 1 base to trimming and J lost 0 bases, with 8 bases between them. CDR3 protein: CATSRGRPSTDTQYF. CDR3 in DNA: TGTGCCACCAGCAGAGGGAGGCCTAGCACAGATACGCAGTATTTT.

This clonotype was counted many times. DNA for the CDR3: TGCAGCGTTGAGGGAGGGCATGGCTACACCTTC. Protein: CSVEGGHGYTF. The chain employs TRBV29-1 and TRBJ1-2; no clear D gene. Looked up from germline, CDR1 is SQVTM and CDR2 is ANQGSEA. Between the trimmed V and J ends, which lost 3 bases and 6 bases, there was a span of 8 bases. The CDR3 is made up of 11 amino acids.

This chain links TRBV19 with TRBJ2-6; no firm D call. The CDR3 has 13 amino acids. V was pared by 2 bases and J by 2 bases, with 1 base between. The germline V gene encodes CDR1 LNHDA and CDR2 SQIVND (reference sequence). CDR3 nucleotides: TGTGCCAGTAGTATACCTGGGGCCAACGTCCTGACTTTC. Residues: CASSIPGANVLTF.

This clonotype was detected ten times or more. The V gene is TRBV7-2, the J gene TRBJ2-3; 8 bases map to TRBD2. This CDR3 has 17 residues. V lost 2 bases to trimming and J lost 2 bases; unmatched junction nucleotides: 9. Germline V gives CDR1 SGHTA, CDR2 FQGNSA. As DNA, the CDR3 is TGTGCCAGCAGCTTACGAGGAATAGCGGGGTACACAGATACGCAGTATTTT. As protein: CASSLRGIAGYTDTQYF.

The V call is TRBV7-2, the J call TRBJ1-5, with D hard to call. The CDR3 has 14 amino acids. V shed 3 bases and J shed 10 bases, with 16 bases lying between them. Germline CDR1 is SGHTA and CDR2 is FQGNSA. Written as DNA, the CDR3 is TGTGCCAGCAGCTTGGCCGGCTCCCGGGATCCCCAGCATTTT. Translation gives CASSLAGSRDPQHF.

The chain employs TRBV4-3 and TRBJ2-3; D gene ambiguous. This CDR3 contains 15 residues. V shed 1 base and J shed 4 bases, with 12 bases lying between them. CDR1 LGHNA and CDR2 YSLEER come from the germline V gene. CDR3 region: CASSQVAWRPDTQYF. The CDR3 DNA follows: TGCGCCAGCAGCCAAGTTGCCTGGCGGCCAGATACGCAGTATTTT.

The chain carries TRBV30 and TRBJ2-1; D unresolved. This CDR3 is built from 14 residues. Trimming removed 5 bases from V and 3 bases from J, with 14 bases in between. The germline gives CDR1 GTSNPN, CDR2 SVGIG (reference sequence). The CDR3 nucleotides are TGTGCCTGGGCCCCCCCCATTGGCTACAATGAGCAGTTCTTC. It encodes CAWAPPIGYNEQFF.

This chain links TRBV20-1 with TRBJ2-1; 14 bases agree with TRBD2. This CDR3 is built from 18 residues. Per the germline V gene, CDR1 is DFQATT and CDR2 is SNEGSKA (reference sequence). V was pared by 3 bases and J by 0 bases, with 7 bases of the junction left unmatched. CDR3 residues: CSASGLAGGRSSYNEQFF. CDR3 nucleotide sequence: TGCAGTGCTAGTGGACTAGCGGGGGGCCGAAGCTCCTACAATGAGCAGTTCTTC.

The V call is TRBV7-9, the J call TRBJ1-1, with D unresolved. CDR3 size: 12 residues. Per the germline V gene, CDR1 is SEHNR and CDR2 is FQNEAQ (reference sequence). The V end was cut by 2 bases, the J end by 6 bases, with 7 bases between. The CDR3 DNA reads as TGTGCCAGCAGCTTATCCCCGGCTGAAGCTTTCTTT. This sequence encodes CASSLSPAEAFF.

This clonotype was detected only once. The chain links TRBV11-2 to TRBJ2-3; unclear D gene. CDR3 length: 12 amino acids. V was pared by 0 bases and J by 10 bases, with 8 bases between. Germline V gene lookup returns CDR1 SGHAT and CDR2 FQNNGV. CDR3 sequence: CASSLDRPPQYF. The CDR3 DNA sequence: TGTGCCAGCAGCTTAGATAGGCCCCCGCAGTATTTT. Together with reference TRBV11-2 and TRBJ2-3, the CDR3 gives the full variable domain: EAGVAQSPRYKIIEKRQSVAFWCNPISGHATLYWYQQILGQGPKLLIQFQNNGVVDDSQLPKDRFSAERLKGVDSTLKIQPAKLEDSAVYLCASSLDRPPQYFGPGTRLTVL.

The chain couples TRBV7-2 to TRBJ1-3, with no clear D. The CDR3 runs to 16 residues. The germline CDR1 and CDR2 sequences are SGHTA and FQGNSA. Trimming shortened V by 2 bases and J by 3 bases, and 14 bases separated the two germline ends. CDR3 sequence (DNA): TGTGCCAGCAGCTTAATTGTGGGCACGGGTGGAAACACCATATATTTT. The encoded protein is CASSLIVGTGGNTIYF.

This clonotype was detected only a few times. The chain combines TRBV20-1 with TRBJ2-1; TRBD1 or TRBD2 may be the D gene (6 bases each). CDR1 and CDR2 (germline): DFQATT, SNEGSKA (reference sequence). The CDR3 totals 12 residues. V was cut by 6 bases and J by 10 bases, with 16 bases left in between. The CDR3 spells CSAPWGAGEQFF. The CDR3 DNA reads as TGCAGTGCCCCCTGGGGGGCCGGGGAGCAGTTCTTC.

The table lists this clonotype with many counts. J is TRBJ2-5 and V is TRBV5-1; D possibly corresponds to TRBD2 (5 bases). This CDR3 is built from 15 residues. Trimming left V 0 bases short and J 1 base short, with 10 bases between. The germline V gene has CDR1 SGHRS and CDR2 YFSETQ. The CDR3 protein is CASSLGPSGQETQYF. CDR3 in DNA: TGCGCCAGCAGCTTGGGCCCCAGCGGCCAAGAGACCCAGTACTTC.

The V and J genes are TRBV20-1 and TRBJ1-1; D call uncertain. Trimming left V 4 bases short and J 1 base short, with 7 bases between. Germline V gene lookup returns CDR1 DFQATT and CDR2 SNEGSKA (reference sequence). The length of the CDR3 is 12 residues. The CDR3 DNA follows: TGCAGTGCTAAAACGGGGAACACTGAAGCTTTCTTT. Translating it yields CSAKTGNTEAFF.

This clonotype was observed a few times. The gene calls are TRBV18 and TRBJ2-7; D perhaps matches TRBD1 (5 bases). Trimming removed 2 bases from V and 1 base from J, with 12 bases in between. CDR3 length: 15 amino acids. Germline loops: CDR1 KGHSH, CDR2 LQKENI. The CDR3 DNA is TGTGCCAGCTCACCAACACAGACAGAGTCCTACGAGCAGTACTTC. Translated: CASSPTQTESYEQYF. The whole variable domain, filled in from reference TRBV18 and TRBJ2-7, reads NAGVMQNPRHLVRRRGQEARLRCSPMKGHSHVYWYRQLPEEGLKFMVYLQKENIIDESGMPKERFSAEFPKEGPSILRIQQVVRGDSAAYFCASSPTQTESYEQYFGPGTRLTVT.

The rearrangement joins TRBV20-1 to TRBJ2-3, with a possible D match to TRBD1 (6 bases). Germline V gives CDR1 DFQATT, CDR2 SNEGSKA (reference sequence). Deletions cut 4 bases from V and 10 bases from J, with 18 bases between. The CDR3 sequence is 13 residues long. The CDR3 nucleotides read TGCAGTGCTAAAGAACAGGGAGTAAGGGCGCAGTATTTT. This sequence encodes CSAKEQGVRAQYF.

The genes are TRBV10-3 and TRBJ1-6, with D uncertain. V was clipped by 4 bases and J by 5 bases, with 6 bases between them. CDR3 length: 13 amino acids. Germline loops: CDR1 ENHRY, CDR2 SYGVKD. CDR3 region: CAISVGDNSPLHF. DNA of the CDR3: TGTGCCATCAGTGTCGGGGATAATTCACCCCTCCACTTT.

In its sample, this clonotype was seen a few times. In DNA, the CDR3 is TGTGCCAGCAGCGCGCCTAGCGGGAGGGAGTACAATGAGCAGTTCTTC. Translating it yields CASSAPSGREYNEQFF. The chain employs TRBV9 and TRBJ2-1, with 12 bases fitting TRBD2. Germline CDR1 and CDR2: SGDLS and YYNGEE. The J segment lost 4 bases and the V segment lost 3 bases, leaving 5 bases of the junction unmatched. The CDR3 is 16 residues long.

The chain recombines TRBV27 with TRBJ2-4; no firm D call. The germline V gene encodes CDR1 MNHEY and CDR2 SMNVEV (reference sequence). V shed 5 bases and J shed 9 bases, with 14 bases lying between them. The CDR3 consists of 13 residues. CDR3 DNA: TGTGCCAGCAGTCCCCGCCCCAAAGGCATTCAGTACTTC. This translates into CASSPRPKGIQYF.

In its sample, this clonotype was seen a few times. The chain recombines TRBV28 with TRBJ2-7, with a possible D match to TRBD1 (5 bases). The germline CDR1 and CDR2 sequences are MDHEN and SYDVKM. V lost 6 bases to trimming and J lost 0 bases, with 9 bases between them. This CDR3 is 13 amino acids long. CDR3 in amino acids: CASSRQHSYEQYF. For the CDR3, the DNA is TGTGCCAGCAGCCGACAGCACTCCTACGAGCAGTACTTC.

This clonotype has more than one count but fewer than ten. This sequence joins TRBV5-1 and TRBJ2-3; TRBD1 is a possible D gene (6 bases). The germline V gene encodes CDR1 SGHRS and CDR2 YFSETQ. The V end lost 5 bases, the J end lost 1 base, and 14 bases lay between the germline ends. The length of the CDR3 is 15 residues. The CDR3 loop is CASSSGDSGTDTQYF. The CDR3 DNA reads TGCGCCAGCAGTTCAGGGGATTCGGGCACAGATACGCAGTATTTT. The full variable domain, its missing parts supplied by reference TRBV5-1 and TRBJ2-3, is KAGVTQTPRYLIKTRGQQVTLSCSPISGHRSVSWYQQTPGQGLQFLFEYFSETQRNKGNFPGRFSGRQFSNSRSEMNVSTLELGDSALYLCASSSGDSGTDTQYFGPGTRLTVL.

This clonotype was counted many times. This chain connects TRBV9 to TRBJ1-2, with D unclear. The CDR3 is 14 amino acids. V was shortened by 9 bases and J by 9 bases, with 24 bases between the two germline ends. The germline gives CDR1 SGDLS, CDR2 YYNGEE. The CDR3 DNA reads as TGTGCCATTTTCACAGCCTCTAACTATGTTAGCTACACCTTC. Its translation is CAIFTASNYVSYTF.

The V call is TRBV20-1, the J call TRBJ2-1; 7 bases fit TRBD2. The CDR3 length is 15 residues. CDR1 is DFQATT and CDR2 is SNEGSKA in the germline V gene (reference sequence). V shed 4 bases and J 0 bases; nucleotides not matched to a gene: 6. The CDR3 DNA reads TGCAGTGCTATTCCAGCGGGGAGCTCCTACAATGAGCAGTTCTTC. It yields the protein CSAIPAGSSYNEQFF.

The rearrangement joins TRBV11-1 to TRBJ2-7, with TRBD1 matching over 7 bases. This CDR3 has 15 residues. Per the germline V gene, CDR1 is SGHAT and CDR2 is FQDESV (reference sequence). Trimming took 5 bases from V and 4 from J; bases not matched to a gene: 11. The CDR3 reads CASSTSRGTIYEQYF. Here the CDR3 DNA reads TGTGCCAGCAGCACCAGCAGGGGGACCATATACGAGCAGTACTTC.

Written as DNA, the CDR3 is TGCGCCAGCAGACCTGGACAGGGGAAGACTGAAGCTTTCTTT. Translated, it gives CASRPGQGKTEAFF. The V and J genes are TRBV5-1 and TRBJ1-1, with 9 bases lining up with TRBD1. CDR1 and CDR2 (germline): SGHRS, YFSETQ. This CDR3 contains 14 residues. J was trimmed by 5 bases and V by 5 bases; bases with no gene match: 7. The entire variable domain, with the rest obtained from reference TRBV5-1 and TRBJ1-1, is as follows: KAGVTQTPRYLIKTRGQQVTLSCSPISGHRSVSWYQQTPGQGLQFLFEYFSETQRNKGNFPGRFSGRQFSNSRSEMNVSTLELGDSALYLCASRPGQGKTEAFFGQGTRLTVV.

This clonotype has only a few counts. The chain has TRBV7-2 and TRBJ2-2; 7 bases match TRBD2. Unmatched junction bases numbered 3, after V lost 2 bases and J lost 6 bases. The germline CDR1 and CDR2 sequences are SGHTA and FQGNSA. This CDR3 has 14 amino acids. As DNA, the CDR3 is TGTGCCAGCAGCTTACCCGGACTAGCCGGGGAGCTGTTTTTT. Its translation is CASSLPGLAGELFF.